This T cell receptor (beta chain) was sequenced in a study of OX40 agonist ivuxolimab in advanced cancers. A note on the overall study: The costimulatory receptor OX40 (CD134) was targeted by ivuxolimab, a fully human IgG2 agonistic monoclonal antibody. Intravenous ivuxolimab was administered to patients every 2 weeks at six dose levels: 0.01, 0.1, 0.3, 1.5, 3 and 10 mg/kg. Among the approximately 54 dose-escalation patients, about 20 had hepatocellular carcinoma, about 15 melanoma, 9 renal cell carcinoma and 9 head and neck cancer. The dose-escalation cohort was around 84% male with a mean age of approximately 60 years, ranging from about 20 to 80. Patients were allowed to have had prior anti-PD-1, anti-PD-L1 or anti-CTLA-4 therapy, and 40% to 45% of the dose-escalation patients had been treated with checkpoint inhibitors. Partial responses were achieved by three dose-escalation patients, of whom one had hepatocellular carcinoma and two had cutaneous melanoma. The purpose of peripheral TCRbeta sequencing was to test whether ivuxolimab changed TCR sequence diversity and led to clonal T-cell expansion. The monotherapy dose-escalation portion (N of about 47 patients) of the phase I ivuxolimab trial is reported in the paper. Beyond this particular receptor, the publication reports: Low levels of normalized T-cell clonal expansion were also seen in some patients who did not respond. After ivuxolimab, expanded clones were on average more numerous among CD8+ T cells than among CD4+ T cells. The antigen specificity of the clonally expanded peripheral T cells was not determined. In the 0.1-3.0 mg/kg groups, partial responders were among the patients with the lowest normalized peripheral clonal expansion, particularly in CD8+ T cells. At doses from 0.1 to 3.0 mg/kg, clonal expansion was seen in both CD4+ and CD8+ blood T cells between baseline and week 6.

The germline V gene (reference sequence) yields SGHNT for CDR1 and YYREEE for CDR2. A distance of 14 bases separates the germline ends of V and J, which lose 9 bases and 1 base respectively. The CDR3, from cysteine to phenylalanine, totals 15 residues. Just the 45-base CDR3 DNA is kept, in frame starting at base 1. Genomic DNA was isolated from the sorted cells so that the TCRbeta CDR3 region could be sequenced. The immunoSEQ Assay was used to sequence the TCRbeta CDR3 regions. The table comes from immuneACCESS by way of TCRdb, which keeps in-frame sequences with V and J called. Part of the clones is missing from these tables; in studies checked, under half for an unresolved V gene and the rest for unknown reasons. In this sample the table shows 95,000 to 100,000 clones, roughly four fifths of which occur a single time. The ten largest make up roughly 1.6% of the sample. Patients with autoimmune disease history or receiving systemic immunosuppression were excluded from the trial. Peripheral blood for TCR sequencing was collected from all dose cohorts at baseline, on cycle 4 day 1, and on cycle 7 day 1. The samples were taken from a phase I, first-in-human, multicenter, open-label dose-escalation trial of ivuxolimab. Adults with locally advanced or metastatic melanoma, renal cell carcinoma, hepatocellular carcinoma or head and neck squamous cell carcinoma were enrolled in the trial. CD4+ and CD8+ T cells were sorted separately from peripheral blood before TCR sequencing.

This clone was seen only once. Its antigen remains unidentified. No clone much larger than this one lies a single base away; base qualities are absent. The sequence derives from an adult with an advanced solid tumor such as melanoma, head and neck, liver or kidney cancer. The sequence is built from TRBV5-4 and TRBJ2-6; the D gene is unclear. The material was CD4+ or CD8+ T cells sorted from blood, obtained in a trial of the OX40 agonist ivuxolimab. At the DNA level, the sequence is TGTGCCATAAACGTAGGTTATTCTGGGGCCAACGTCCTGACTTTC. Its translation reads: CAINVGYSGANVLTF. Supplemented by the reference TRBV5-4 and TRBJ2-6 proteins around the CDR3, the complete variable domain is ETGVTQSPTHLIKTRGQQVTLRCSSQSGHNTVSWYQQALGQGPQFIFQYYREEENGRGNFPPRFSGLQFPNYSSELNVNALELDDSALYLCAINVGYSGANVLTFGAGSRLTVL.